One and the same sample provided the 9 T cell receptor beta chains below, sequenced in a study of T-cell reconstitution after alpha-beta-depleted transplantation in children. Construction of the TCRbeta library involved unique molecular identifiers. Each CDR3 protein gets one entry after TCRdb re-called the PCR reads with MiXCR. The profile shows some 200,000 distinct CDR3 sequences, less than 15% of them singletons. The starting material was PBMCs from the stem cell graft donor, obtained from the stem cell graft. The origin of the receptors is a human donor who donated a stem cell graft to a child with acute lymphoblastic leukemia.

This rearrangement joins TRBV19 to TRBJ2-6; 7 bases fit TRBD2. V lost 1 base to trimming and J lost 2 bases; unmatched junction nucleotides: 2. The CDR3 has 16 residues. The germline V gene encodes CDR1 LNHDA and CDR2 SQIVND (reference sequence). The CDR3 coding sequence is TGTGCCAGTAGTATAGTGGGAGGGGCTGGGGCCAACGTCCTGACTTTC. Translation: CASSIVGGAGANVLTF.

This clonotype was seen many times. The V gene is TRBV5-5, the J gene TRBJ1-1; 9 positions match TRBD1. The germline V gene encodes CDR1 SGHKS and CDR2 YYEKEE (reference sequence). Trimming cost V 0 bases and J 5 bases; bases outside gene matches: 2. The CDR3 extends over 14 amino acids. The chain's CDR3 is CASSLAGQGTEAFF. The CDR3 nucleotides are TGTGCCAGCAGCTTGGCGGGACAGGGAACTGAAGCTTTCTTT.

Worth noting for this clonotype: A single base separates this from a much larger clone, so it may be a read error. The chain joins TRBV20-1 to TRBJ2-1; D is perhaps TRBD2 (6 bases). Germline lookup yields CDR1 DFQATT and CDR2 SNEGSKA (reference sequence). This CDR3 is built from 12 residues. With 6 bases removed from V and 10 bases from J, the gap between germline ends came to 16 bases. In nucleotides, the CDR3 is TGCAGTGCCGCCTTAACCCGGGGGGAGCAGTTCTTC. It encodes CSAALTRGEQFF.

The chain's CDR3 is CSAQEGPRGIQYF. Here the CDR3 DNA reads TGCAGTGCGCAAGAGGGACCCAGGGGCATTCAGTACTTC. The rearrangement joins TRBV20-1 to TRBJ2-4; D possibly corresponds to TRBD1 (6 bases). Trimming pared 6 bases from V and 9 bases from J, leaving 18 bases between. The CDR3 has 13 amino acids. Germline V gives CDR1 DFQATT, CDR2 SNEGSKA (reference sequence).

Many counts were recorded for this clonotype. CDR3 region: CASSLSFRPSGTDTQYF. CDR3 coding DNA: TGCGCCAGCAGCTTGAGTTTTCGTCCTAGCGGCACAGATACGCAGTATTTT. V and J are TRBV5-1 and TRBJ2-3; D possibly corresponds to TRBD2 (6 bases). From germline, CDR1 is SGHRS and CDR2 YFSETQ. The CDR3 runs 17 residues. V dropped 1 base and J dropped 1 base, with 16 bases sitting between them. Looking up the rest from reference TRBV5-1 and TRBJ2-3 gives the full variable domain: KAGVTQTPRYLIKTRGQQVTLSCSPISGHRSVSWYQQTPGQGLQFLFEYFSETQRNKGNFPGRFSGRQFSNSRSEMNVSTLELGDSALYLCASSLSFRPSGTDTQYFGPGTRLTVL.

This clonotype was counted ten times or more. This rearrangement joins TRBV27 to TRBJ1-1; D is undetermined. Per germline, CDR1 MNHEY and CDR2 SMNVEV (reference sequence). The length of the CDR3 is 18 residues. V was pared by 7 bases and J by 2 bases, with 26 bases between. The CDR3 DNA sequence: TGTGCCAGCATCACTAAATGGAGGGCGGCGCGGGGAAACACTGAAGCTTTCTTT. Encoded protein: CASITKWRAARGNTEAFF.

This clonotype has at least ten counts. The chain recombines TRBV5-1 with TRBJ2-5, with D unclear. V dropped 4 bases and J dropped 4 bases, with 11 bases sitting between them. Per germline, CDR1 SGHRS and CDR2 YFSETQ. The CDR3 extends over 13 amino acids. CDR3 in amino acids: CASSPESRETQYF. The CDR3, as DNA: TGCGCCAGCAGCCCGGAGTCCCGAGAGACCCAGTACTTC.

This clonotype occurred many times. This chain links TRBV19 with TRBJ1-2, with D unresolved. The CDR3 runs 12 residues. The V gene lost 5 bases and the J gene lost 8 bases, with 12 bases spanning the gap. Germline loops: CDR1 LNHDA, CDR2 SQIVND (reference sequence). This CDR3 reads CASSAQIGGYTF. For the CDR3, the DNA is TGTGCCAGTAGTGCCCAGATCGGCGGCTACACCTTC.

The genes are TRBV7-2 and TRBJ2-3; 8 bases align to TRBD2. The V segment lost 8 bases and the J segment 4 bases; nucleotides outside the gene matches: 11. CDR3 length: 15 residues. CDR1 is SGHTA and CDR2 is FQGNSA in the germline V gene. The CDR3 nucleotides are TGTGCCAGCGGACGGGGAGGAGCGGGGGCAGATACGCAGTATTTT. Translating it yields CASGRGGAGADTQYF.